The sequence of this T cell receptor (beta chain) was determined in a study of cytomegalovirus exposure and HLA in healthy donors. Study-level results: One later analysis reportedly identified an Asian-associated ancestry cluster that showed fewer N-insertions than the roughly 620-donor mean.

Primers included in the PCR were 60 Vbeta and 13 Jbeta primers. This table comes from immunoSEQ multiplex PCR, and its TCRdb copy is limited to in-frame clones, with some not included. The sample yields about 200,000 clones, of which the top ten take up approximately 1%. In regard to this clone: Its antigen is unknown.

V was clipped by 5 bases and J by 4 bases, with 15 bases between them. In germline, CDR1 is SGHDT, CDR2 YYEEEE. The CDR3 sequence is 15 residues long. The chain carries TRBV5-6 and TRBJ2-2, with D maybe TRBD1 (5 bases). The clonotype originates from a woman in her twenties or thirties in good health and CMV-seropositive. Material: PBMCs. Here the CDR3 reads CASRLTGAATGELFF. The CDR3, as DNA: TGTGCCAGCAGACTGACTGGGGCGGCCACCGGGGAGCTGTTTTTT.